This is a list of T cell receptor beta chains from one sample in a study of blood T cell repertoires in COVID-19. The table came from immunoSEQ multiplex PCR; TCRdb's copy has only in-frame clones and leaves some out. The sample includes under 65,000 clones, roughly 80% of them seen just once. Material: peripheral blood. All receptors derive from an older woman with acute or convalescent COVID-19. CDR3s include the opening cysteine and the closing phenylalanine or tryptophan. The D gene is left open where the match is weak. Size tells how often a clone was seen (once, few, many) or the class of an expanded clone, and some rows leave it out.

CASSQGSFINEQFF | TGTGCCAGCTCGCAGGGGTCTTTTATCAATGAGCAGTTCTTC | TRBV18 | - | once | TRBJ2-1
CASSSRGRGAETGRNGYTF | TGTGCCAGCAGCTCCCGGGGTAGGGGCGCTGAGACAGGGAGGAATGGCTACACCTTC | TRBV3-1/TRBV3-2 | TRBD1 | once | TRBJ1-2
CASITWDSQIYGYTF | TGTGCCAGCATTACCTGGGACAGCCAAATCTATGGCTACACCTTC | TRBV6-5 | TRBD1 | - | TRBJ1-2
CASSFGGAEQYF | TGTGCCAGCAGCTTTGGGGGGGCCGAGCAGTACTTC | TRBV5-6 | - | - | TRBJ2-7
CASSLSSQGSYEQYF | TGTGCCAGCAGTCTTTCCTCACAGGGCTCCTACGAGCAGTACTTC | TRBV27 | - | - | TRBJ2-7
CASSEPRTGGRTEKLFF | TGCGCCAGCAGTGAGCCAAGGACGGGGGGCAGAACTGAAAAACTGTTTTTT | TRBV10-2 | - | - | TRBJ1-4
CASSTGPQETQYF | TGTGCCAGCTCCACAGGGCCCCAAGAGACCCAGTACTTC | TRBV18 | - | - | TRBJ2-5
CASSLRQGSTGELFF | TGTGCCAGCAGCTTGCGACAGGGATCCACCGGGGAGCTGTTTTTT | TRBV5-4 | TRBD1 | - | TRBJ2-2
CASSFKLAAEAFF | TGTGCCAGCAGCTTTAAATTGGCAGCTGAAGCTTTCTTT | TRBV11-1 | - | - | TRBJ1-1
CAWSVLLNTEAFF | TGTGCCTGGAGTGTACTACTGAACACTGAAGCTTTCTTT | TRBV30 | - | - | TRBJ1-1
CASSVGGDQETQYF | TGTGCCAGCAGCGTAGGGGGGGACCAAGAGACCCAGTACTTC | TRBV9 | - | few | TRBJ2-5
CASSVGLNYGYTF | TGTGCCAGCAGCGTAGGGCTTAACTATGGCTACACCTTC | TRBV9 | - | once | TRBJ1-2
CASGLPKTGWSSYNEQFF | TGTGCTAGTGGTCTCCCAAAGACAGGATGGAGCTCCTACAATGAGCAGTTCTTC | TRBV12-5 | - | once | TRBJ2-1
CASSLTVGYGYTF | TGTGCCAGCAGTTTGACAGTAGGCTATGGCTACACCTTC | TRBV28 | - | - | TRBJ1-2
CSTQDSYNSPLHF | TGCAGCACACAGGACTCCTATAATTCACCCCTCCACTTT | TRBV29-1 | - | - | TRBJ1-6
CASVRDFNYGYTF | TGTGCCAGCGTTAGGGACTTTAACTATGGCTACACCTTC | TRBV12-3/TRBV12-4 | - | - | TRBJ1-2
CASSIWLGQGASRQPQHF | TGTGCCAGTAGTATTTGGTTGGGACAGGGGGCAAGTCGTCAGCCCCAGCATTTT | TRBV19 | TRBD1 | - | TRBJ1-5
CASNQVYSNQPQHF | TGTGCCAGCAACCAGGTGTATAGCAATCAGCCCCAGCATTTT | TRBV6-5 | - | - | TRBJ1-5
CASSPRIVANTGELFF | TGTGCCAGCAGCCCCCGAATCGTAGCGAACACCGGGGAGCTGTTTTTT | TRBV11-2 | - | - | TRBJ2-2
CASSGGVYTQYF | TGTGCCAGCAGCGGGGGGGTTTATACGCAGTATTTT | TRBV7-9 | TRBD2 | - | TRBJ2-3
CASSFDRAGYEQYF | TGCGCCAGCAGCTTTGACAGGGCTGGGTACGAGCAGTACTTC | TRBV5-1 | TRBD1 | - | TRBJ2-7
CASTVLAGRYNEQFF | TGTGCCAGCACCGTACTAGCGGGGCGGTACAATGAGCAGTTCTTC | TRBV6-5 | TRBD2 | few | TRBJ2-1
CASSFDIGSGNEQFF | TGTGCCAGCAGCTTTGACATTGGCTCTGGCAATGAGCAGTTCTTC | TRBV5-4 | - | - | TRBJ2-1
CASKSGDRGHGYTF | TGTGCCAGTAAGAGTGGAGACAGGGGGCATGGCTACACCTTC | TRBV19 | TRBD1 | - | TRBJ1-2
CASSLGASSTDTQYF | TGTGCTAGCAGCTTGGGAGCAAGTAGCACAGATACGCAGTATTTT | TRBV7-7 | - | - | TRBJ2-3
CASSLLAGGPSNEQFF | TGCGCCAGCAGCTTACTAGCGGGGGGGCCGAGCAATGAGCAGTTCTTC | TRBV5-1 | TRBD2 | - | TRBJ2-1
CATQAGALYGYTF | TGTGCCACGCAAGCAGGGGCACTCTATGGCTACACCTTC | TRBV30 | - | - | TRBJ1-2
CASRKGQTLQETQYF | TGCGCCAGCAGAAAGGGACAGACGCTACAAGAGACCCAGTACTTC | TRBV5-1 | TRBD1 | - | TRBJ2-5
CSASQTGGYTF | TGCAGTGCCAGCCAGACAGGTGGCTACACCTTC | TRBV20-1 | - | - | TRBJ1-2
CASSPTPVWNEKLFF | TGTGCCAGCAGCCCAACACCTGTTTGGAATGAAAAACTGTTTTTT | TRBV5-6 | - | few | TRBJ1-4
CASSLAPDWDNNQPQHF | TGTGCCAGCAGCTTAGCGCCCGACTGGGACAACAATCAGCCCCAGCATTTT | TRBV7-2 | - | - | TRBJ1-5
CASSSTSGGAETQYF | TGTGCCAGCAGTTCGACCAGCGGGGGGGCCGAGACCCAGTACTTC | TRBV28 | TRBD2 | - | TRBJ2-5
CAISETANYGYTF | TGTGCCATCAGTGAGACAGCTAACTATGGCTACACCTTC | TRBV10-3 | - | - | TRBJ1-2
CASRDSLLSSYNEQFF | TGTGCCAGCCGGGACAGCCTATTGAGCTCCTACAATGAGCAGTTCTTC | TRBV11-2 | TRBD1 | - | TRBJ2-1
CASSYLNLAGAYPQETQYF | TGTGCCAGCAGTTACTTAAACCTAGCGGGGGCCTACCCTCAAGAGACCCAGTACTTC | TRBV21-1 | - | - | TRBJ2-5
CASSLVTGVSGYTF | TGTGCCAGCAGCTTAGTGACAGGGGTAAGCGGCTACACCTTC | TRBV11-2 | TRBD1 | - | TRBJ1-2
CATSDLSSGSGQYF | TGTGCCACCAGTGATTTAAGCTCAGGATCTGGGCAGTACTTC | TRBV24-1 | - | - | TRBJ2-7
CASALSSEQFF | TGTGCTAGTGCCCTTTCCAGTGAGCAGTTCTTC | TRBV12-5 | - | - | TRBJ2-1
CASTRPPTGNTEAFF | TGTGCCAGCACCCGGCCCCCCACAGGGAACACTGAAGCTTTCTTT | TRBV6-5 | - | - | TRBJ1-1
CASSFGRQGYEQYF | TGTGCCAGCAGTTTCGGGCGCCAGGGCTACGAGCAGTACTTC | TRBV27 | - | few | TRBJ2-7
CASITPGQGNTEAFF | TGCGCCAGCATTACCCCGGGACAGGGGAACACTGAAGCTTTCTTT | TRBV5-1 | TRBD1 | few | TRBJ1-1
CASSTGKRGADTQYF | TGTGCCAGCAGTACCGGGAAGCGGGGGGCAGATACGCAGTATTTT | TRBV2 | TRBD2 | - | TRBJ2-3
CASSRDSGLIGANEKLFF | TGTGCCAGCAGTCGGGACAGCGGTCTCATCGGGGCTAATGAAAAACTGTTTTTT | TRBV6-6 | TRBD1 | - | TRBJ1-4
CASTLQLANTEAFF | TGTGCCAGCACCCTACAGCTAGCGAACACTGAAGCTTTCTTT | TRBV2 | - | - | TRBJ1-1
CASSQGVSGQAGANVLTF | TGTGCCAGCAGCCAAGGTGTGTCAGGGCAAGCTGGGGCCAACGTCCTGACTTTC | TRBV4-2 | - | - | TRBJ2-6